This TCR beta chain was recovered during a study of blood T cell repertoires in COVID-19. V lost 4 bases to trimming and J lost 4 bases, with 4 bases between them. This CDR3 spans 12 amino acids. In germline, CDR1 is KGHDR, CDR2 SFDVKD. Profiling relied on immunoSEQ multiplex PCR, and the TCRdb table lists in-frame clones only, not all of them. The sample lists around 160,000 clones, roughly four fifths seen once, with 7% to 10% in the top ten. V is TRBV24-1 and J is TRBJ1-5; no definite D call. This TCR was sampled from a human donor with acute or convalescent COVID-19. The donor label of this sample is uncertain. The sample comprised peripheral blood. The CDR3: CATSDPNQPQHF. In nucleotides, the CDR3 is TGTGCCACCAGTGACCCTAATCAGCCCCAGCATTTT.